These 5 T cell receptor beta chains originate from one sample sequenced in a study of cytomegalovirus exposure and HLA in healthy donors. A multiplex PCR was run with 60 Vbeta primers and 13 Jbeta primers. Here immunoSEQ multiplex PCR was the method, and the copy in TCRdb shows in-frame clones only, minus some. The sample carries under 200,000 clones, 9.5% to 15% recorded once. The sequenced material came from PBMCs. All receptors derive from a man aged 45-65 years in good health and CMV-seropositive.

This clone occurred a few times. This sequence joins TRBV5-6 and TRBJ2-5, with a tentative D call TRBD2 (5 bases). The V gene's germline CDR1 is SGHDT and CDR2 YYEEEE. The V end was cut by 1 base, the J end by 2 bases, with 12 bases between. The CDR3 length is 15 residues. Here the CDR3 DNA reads TGTGCCAGCAGCTTGAAACGGAGCGGTCAAGAGACCCAGTACTTC. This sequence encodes CASSLKRSGQETQYF.

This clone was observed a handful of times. CDR3 in amino acids: CASSQKSTGSSYNSPLHF. The DNA of the CDR3 is TGTGCCAGCAGCCAAAAGTCCACAGGGAGCTCCTATAATTCACCCCTCCACTTT. V is TRBV4-2 and J is TRBJ1-6, with D possibly TRBD1 on 6 matching bases. The germline V gene encodes CDR1 LGHNA and CDR2 YNFKEQ. The CDR3 length is 18 residues. Trimming cost V 2 bases and J 0 bases, with 14 bases left between them.

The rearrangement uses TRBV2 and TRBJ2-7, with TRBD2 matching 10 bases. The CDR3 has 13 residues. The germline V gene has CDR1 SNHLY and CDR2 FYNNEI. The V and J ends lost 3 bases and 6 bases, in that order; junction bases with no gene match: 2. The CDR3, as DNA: TGTGCCAGCAGTGACAGCGGGGGGGTCGAGCAGTACTTC. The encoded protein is CASSDSGGVEQYF.

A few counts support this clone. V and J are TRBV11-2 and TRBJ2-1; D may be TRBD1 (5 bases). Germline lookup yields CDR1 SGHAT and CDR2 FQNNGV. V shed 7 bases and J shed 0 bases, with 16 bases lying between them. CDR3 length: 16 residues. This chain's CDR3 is CASNLVTGLSYNEQFF. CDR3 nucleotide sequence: TGTGCCAGCAACTTGGTAACAGGTCTCTCCTACAATGAGCAGTTCTTC.

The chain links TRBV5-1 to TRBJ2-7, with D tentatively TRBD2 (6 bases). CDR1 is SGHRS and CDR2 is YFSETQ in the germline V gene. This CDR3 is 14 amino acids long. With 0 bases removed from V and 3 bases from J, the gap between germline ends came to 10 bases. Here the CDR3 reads CASSLAEGLYEQYF. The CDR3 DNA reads TGCGCCAGCAGCTTGGCCGAGGGACTCTACGAGCAGTACTTC.